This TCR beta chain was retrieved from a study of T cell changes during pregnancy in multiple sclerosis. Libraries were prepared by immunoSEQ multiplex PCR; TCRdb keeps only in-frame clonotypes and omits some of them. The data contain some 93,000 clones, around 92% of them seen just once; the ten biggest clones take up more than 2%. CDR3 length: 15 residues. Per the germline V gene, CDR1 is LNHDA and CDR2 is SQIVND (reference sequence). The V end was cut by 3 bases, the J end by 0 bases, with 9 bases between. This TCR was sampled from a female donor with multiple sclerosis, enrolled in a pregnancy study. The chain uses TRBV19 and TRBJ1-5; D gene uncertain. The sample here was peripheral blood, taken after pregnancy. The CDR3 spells CASSINVYSNQPQHF. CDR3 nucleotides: TGTGCCAGTAGTATTAATGTTTATAGCAATCAGCCCCAGCATTTT.